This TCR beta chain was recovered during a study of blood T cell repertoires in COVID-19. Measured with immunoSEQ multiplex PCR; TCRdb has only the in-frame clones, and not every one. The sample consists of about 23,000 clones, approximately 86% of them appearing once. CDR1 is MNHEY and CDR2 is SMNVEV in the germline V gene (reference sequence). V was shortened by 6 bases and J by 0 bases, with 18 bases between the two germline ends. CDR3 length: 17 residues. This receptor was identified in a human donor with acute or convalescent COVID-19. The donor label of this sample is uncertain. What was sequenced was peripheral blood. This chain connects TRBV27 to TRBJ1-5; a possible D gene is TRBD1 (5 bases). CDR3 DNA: TGTGCCAGCAGGCATTCTAGGATGGGGGGTAGCAATCAGCCCCAGCATTTT. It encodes CASRHSRMGGSNQPQHF.